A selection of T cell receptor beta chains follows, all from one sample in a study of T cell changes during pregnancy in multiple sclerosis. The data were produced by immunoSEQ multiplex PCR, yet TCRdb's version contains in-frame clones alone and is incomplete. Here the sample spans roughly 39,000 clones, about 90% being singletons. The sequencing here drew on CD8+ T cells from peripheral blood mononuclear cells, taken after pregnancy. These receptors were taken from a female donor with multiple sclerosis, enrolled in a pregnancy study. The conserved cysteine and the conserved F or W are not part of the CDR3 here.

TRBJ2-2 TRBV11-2 ASSRDSNTGELF
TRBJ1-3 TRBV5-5 ASSGQGASGNTIY
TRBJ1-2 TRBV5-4 ASSPRLINRGYT
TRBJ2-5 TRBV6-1 ASPSLQGLSETQY
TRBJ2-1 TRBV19 ASSLAVNRNEQF
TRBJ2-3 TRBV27 ATGPGTGGDTQY
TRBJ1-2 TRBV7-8 ASNPQGSYGYT
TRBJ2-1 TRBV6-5 ASSYSGQGSDEQF
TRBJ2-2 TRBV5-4 ASSLWGDRVLSGELF
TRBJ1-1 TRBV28 ASSTPPGGATEAF
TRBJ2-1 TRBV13 ASSPPGQGKYEQF
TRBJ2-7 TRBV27 ASSLTGTGTIYEQY
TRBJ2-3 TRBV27 ASSQGPYDTQY
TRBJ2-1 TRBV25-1 ASSAPGRDYNEQF
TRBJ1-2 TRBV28 ASSLFFGQYYGYT
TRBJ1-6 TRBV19 ASKGTGLRDSPLH
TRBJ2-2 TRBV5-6 ASSSGGAGGELF
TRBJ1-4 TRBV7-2 ASSRQGRNEKLF
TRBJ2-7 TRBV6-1 ASSATTRTGIPAYEQY
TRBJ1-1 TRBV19 ASSPWDNWNTEAF
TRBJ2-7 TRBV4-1 ASSHRTGSSYEQY
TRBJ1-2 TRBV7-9 ASSLVANYGYT
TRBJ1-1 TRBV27 ASSFPGRGKGTEAF
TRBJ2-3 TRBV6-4 ASSDGGPTDTQY
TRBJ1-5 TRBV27 ASSSKGQADNQPQH
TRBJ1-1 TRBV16 ASSHLAPGEAF
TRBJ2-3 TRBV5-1 ASRVDSYTDTQY
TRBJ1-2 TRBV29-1 SVEARVGYT
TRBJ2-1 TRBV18 ASSPLRGGSGQVASEQF
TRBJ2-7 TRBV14 ASSHQGSWYEQY
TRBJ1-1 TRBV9 ASSAREKLNTEAF
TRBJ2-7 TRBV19 ASRTSGSEQY
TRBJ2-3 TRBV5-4 ASSLAGGGDTQY
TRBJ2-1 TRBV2 ASSENQVYSEQF
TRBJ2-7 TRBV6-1 ASSEPYYEQY
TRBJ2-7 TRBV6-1 ASSPRTGLSYEQY
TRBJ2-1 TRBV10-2 ASTIGNRNNEQF
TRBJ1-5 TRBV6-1 ASGGDGSNQPQH
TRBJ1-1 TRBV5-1 ASSRLGGEATEAF
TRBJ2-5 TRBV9 ASSVSETRTQY
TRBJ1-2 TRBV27 ASSLSPKGMGGHGYT
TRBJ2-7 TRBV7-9 ASSAGVREQY
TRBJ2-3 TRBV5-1 ASSTGQGRPDTQY
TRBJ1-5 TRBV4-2 ASSQDWSLGQPQH
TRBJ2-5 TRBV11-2 ASSLEDRGVETQY
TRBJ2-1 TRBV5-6 ASSLDLFVEQF
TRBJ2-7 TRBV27 ASSLGRGMYEQY